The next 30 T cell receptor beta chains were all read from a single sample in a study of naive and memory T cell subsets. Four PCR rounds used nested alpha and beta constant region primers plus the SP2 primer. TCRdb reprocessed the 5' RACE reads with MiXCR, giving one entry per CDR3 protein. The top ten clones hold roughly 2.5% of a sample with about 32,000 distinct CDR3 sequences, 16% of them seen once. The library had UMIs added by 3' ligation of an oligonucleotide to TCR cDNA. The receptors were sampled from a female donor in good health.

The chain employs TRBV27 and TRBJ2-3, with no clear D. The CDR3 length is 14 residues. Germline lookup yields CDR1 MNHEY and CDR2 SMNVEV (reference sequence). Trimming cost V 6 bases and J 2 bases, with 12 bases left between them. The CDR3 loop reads CASSKMGVTDTQYF. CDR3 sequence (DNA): TGTGCCAGCAGCAAGATGGGCGTCACAGATACGCAGTATTTT.

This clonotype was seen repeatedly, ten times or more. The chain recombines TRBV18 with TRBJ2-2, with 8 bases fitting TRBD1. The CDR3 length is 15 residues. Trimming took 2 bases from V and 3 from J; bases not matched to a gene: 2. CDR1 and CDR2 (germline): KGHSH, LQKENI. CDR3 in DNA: TGTGCCAGCTCACCAGGACAGGGATACACCGGGGAGCTGTTTTTT. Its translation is CASSPGQGYTGELFF.

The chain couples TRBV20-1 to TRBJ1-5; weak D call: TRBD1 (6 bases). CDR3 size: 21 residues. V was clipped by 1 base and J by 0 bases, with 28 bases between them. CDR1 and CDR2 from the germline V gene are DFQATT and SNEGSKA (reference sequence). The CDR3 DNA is TGCAGTGCTAGAGCCCTTAACCACCGGACAGCCCTAATTAGTAGCAATCAGCCCCAGCATTTT. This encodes CSARALNHRTALISSNQPQHF.

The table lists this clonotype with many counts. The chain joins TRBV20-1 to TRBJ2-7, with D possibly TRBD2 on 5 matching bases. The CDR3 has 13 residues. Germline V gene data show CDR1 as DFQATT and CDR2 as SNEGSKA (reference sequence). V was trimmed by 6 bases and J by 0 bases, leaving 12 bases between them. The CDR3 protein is CSAAGPPSYEQYF. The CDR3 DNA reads TGCAGTGCCGCGGGCCCTCCCTCCTACGAGCAGTACTTC.

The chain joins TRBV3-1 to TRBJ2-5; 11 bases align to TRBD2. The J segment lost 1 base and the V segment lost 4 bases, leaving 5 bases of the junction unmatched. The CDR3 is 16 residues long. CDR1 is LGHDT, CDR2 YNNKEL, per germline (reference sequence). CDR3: CASSPWGTSGQETQYF. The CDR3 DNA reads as TGTGCCAGCAGCCCATGGGGGACTAGCGGCCAAGAGACCCAGTACTTC.

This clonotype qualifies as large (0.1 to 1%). The CDR3 sequence is CASSETVAGASYGYTF. The DNA for the CDR3 is TGTGCCAGCAGTGAAACGGTGGCAGGGGCGTCCTATGGCTACACCTTC. The rearrangement uses TRBV6-4 and TRBJ1-2; tentatively, D is TRBD1 (6 bases). Between the trimmed V and J ends, which lost 3 bases and 4 bases, there was a span of 18 bases. CDR1 and CDR2 from the germline V gene are MRHNA and SNTAGT. This CDR3 has 16 residues.

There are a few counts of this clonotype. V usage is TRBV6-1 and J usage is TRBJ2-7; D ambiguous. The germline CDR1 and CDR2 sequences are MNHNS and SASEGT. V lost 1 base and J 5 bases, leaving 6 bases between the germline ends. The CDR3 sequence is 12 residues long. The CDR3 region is CASSEGRHEQYF. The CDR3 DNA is TGTGCCAGCAGTGAAGGCAGGCACGAGCAGTACTTC.

CDR3 amino acids: CASTSGGIYSNQPQHF. The CDR3 DNA reads TGTGCCAGCACCTCAGGCGGCATTTATAGCAATCAGCCCCAGCATTTT. The chain carries TRBV12-3 or TRBV12-4 and TRBJ1-5; D is unresolved. The CDR3 length is 16 residues. The V and J ends lost 7 bases and 0 bases respectively, with 16 bases between them.

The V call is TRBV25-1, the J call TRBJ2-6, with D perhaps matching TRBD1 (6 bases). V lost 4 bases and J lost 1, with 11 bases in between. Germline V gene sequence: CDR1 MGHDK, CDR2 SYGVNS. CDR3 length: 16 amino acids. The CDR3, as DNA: TGTGCCAGCAGTGTATTACAGGGATCTGGGGCCAACGTCCTGACTTTC. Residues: CASSVLQGSGANVLTF.

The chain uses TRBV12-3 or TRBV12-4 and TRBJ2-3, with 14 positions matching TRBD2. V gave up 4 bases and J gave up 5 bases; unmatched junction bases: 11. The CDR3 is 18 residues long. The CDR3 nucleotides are TGTGCCAGCAGTTCAACAAGACTAGCGGGGGGGTTCGGAGATACGCAGTATTTT. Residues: CASSSTRLAGGFGDTQYF.

In DNA, the CDR3 is TGTGCCAGCGCCTCAGGGGGCGGCGACGAGCAGTACTTC. Amino acids: CASASGGGDEQYF. J is TRBJ2-7 and V is TRBV7-7; 8 bases match TRBD1. CDR1 and CDR2 from the germline V gene are SSHAT and FNYEAQ (reference sequence). The CDR3 consists of 13 residues. V shed 8 bases and J 5 bases; nucleotides not matched to a gene: 8.

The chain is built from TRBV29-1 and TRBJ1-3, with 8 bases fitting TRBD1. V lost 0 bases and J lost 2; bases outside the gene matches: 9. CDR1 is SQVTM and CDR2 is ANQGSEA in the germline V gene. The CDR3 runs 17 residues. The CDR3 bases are TGCAGCGTTGAAGAGGGCGCCAGGGGGCGGCCTGGAAACACCATATATTTT. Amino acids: CSVEEGARGRPGNTIYF.

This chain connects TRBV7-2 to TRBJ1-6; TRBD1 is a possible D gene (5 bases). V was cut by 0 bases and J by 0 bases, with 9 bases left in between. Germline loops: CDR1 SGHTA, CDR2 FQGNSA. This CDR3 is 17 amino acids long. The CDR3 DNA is TGTGCCAGCAGCTTAGCGCTCGGGGGCTCCTATAATTCACCCCTCCACTTT. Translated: CASSLALGGSYNSPLHF.

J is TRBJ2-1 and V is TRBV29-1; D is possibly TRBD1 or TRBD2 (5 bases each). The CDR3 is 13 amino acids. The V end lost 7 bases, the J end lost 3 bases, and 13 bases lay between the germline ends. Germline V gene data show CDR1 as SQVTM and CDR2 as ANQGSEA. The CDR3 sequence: CSAGWGFYNEQFF. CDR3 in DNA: TGCAGCGCCGGCTGGGGGTTCTACAATGAGCAGTTCTTC.

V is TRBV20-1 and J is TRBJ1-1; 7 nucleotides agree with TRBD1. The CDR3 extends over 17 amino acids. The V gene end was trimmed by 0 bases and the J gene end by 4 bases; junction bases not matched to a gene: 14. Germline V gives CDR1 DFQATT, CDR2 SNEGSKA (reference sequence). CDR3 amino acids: CSARDAVGWQGGTEAFF. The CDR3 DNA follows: TGCAGTGCTAGAGATGCGGTCGGGTGGCAGGGGGGCACTGAAGCTTTCTTT.

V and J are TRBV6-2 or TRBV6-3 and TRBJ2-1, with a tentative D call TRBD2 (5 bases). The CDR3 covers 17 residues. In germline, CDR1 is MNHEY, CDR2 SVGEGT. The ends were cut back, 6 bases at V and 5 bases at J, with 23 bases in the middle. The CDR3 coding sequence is TGTGCCAGCAGGTATCCACCACACGGGTCCGGGGACAATGAGCAGTTCTTC. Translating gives CASRYPPHGSGDNEQFF.

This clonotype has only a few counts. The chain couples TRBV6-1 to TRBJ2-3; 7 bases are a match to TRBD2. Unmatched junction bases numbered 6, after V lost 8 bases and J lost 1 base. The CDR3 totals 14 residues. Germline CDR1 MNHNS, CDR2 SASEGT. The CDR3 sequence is CASLERGRTDTQYF. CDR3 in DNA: TGTGCCAGCCTTGAGCGGGGCCGCACAGATACGCAGTATTTT.

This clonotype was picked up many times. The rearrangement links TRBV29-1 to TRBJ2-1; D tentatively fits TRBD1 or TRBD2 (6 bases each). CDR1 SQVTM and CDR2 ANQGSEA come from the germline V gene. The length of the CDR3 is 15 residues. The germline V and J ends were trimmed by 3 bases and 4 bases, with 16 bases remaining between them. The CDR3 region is CSVDQGGGLYNEQFF. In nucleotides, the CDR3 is TGCAGCGTTGATCAGGGTGGGGGGCTTTACAATGAGCAGTTCTTC.

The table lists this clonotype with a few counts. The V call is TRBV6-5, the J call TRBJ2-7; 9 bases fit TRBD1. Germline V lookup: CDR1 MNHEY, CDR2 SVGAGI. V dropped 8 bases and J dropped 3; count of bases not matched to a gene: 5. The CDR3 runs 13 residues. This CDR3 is CASRRGQGYEQYF. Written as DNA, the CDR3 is TGTGCCAGCCGCCGGGGACAGGGCTACGAGCAGTACTTC.

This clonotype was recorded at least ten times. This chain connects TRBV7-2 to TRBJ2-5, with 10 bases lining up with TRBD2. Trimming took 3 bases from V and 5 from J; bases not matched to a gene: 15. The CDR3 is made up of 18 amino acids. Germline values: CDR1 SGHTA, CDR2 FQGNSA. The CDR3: CASSFLPGLATTQETQYF. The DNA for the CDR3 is TGTGCCAGCAGCTTTCTTCCGGGACTAGCGACCACCCAGGAGACCCAGTACTTC.

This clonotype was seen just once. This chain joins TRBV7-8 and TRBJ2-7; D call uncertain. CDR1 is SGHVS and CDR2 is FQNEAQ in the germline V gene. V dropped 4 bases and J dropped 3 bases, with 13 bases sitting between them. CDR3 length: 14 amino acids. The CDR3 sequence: CASSYGSSYYEQYF. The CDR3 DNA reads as TGTGCCAGCAGCTACGGGTCTAGTTACTACGAGCAGTACTTC. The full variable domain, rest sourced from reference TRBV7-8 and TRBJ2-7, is GAGVSQSPRYKVAKRGQDVALRCDPISGHVSLFWYQQALGQGPEFLTYFQNEAQLDKSGLPSDRFFAERPEGSVSTLKIQRTQQEDSAVYLCASSYGSSYYEQYFGPGTRLTVT.

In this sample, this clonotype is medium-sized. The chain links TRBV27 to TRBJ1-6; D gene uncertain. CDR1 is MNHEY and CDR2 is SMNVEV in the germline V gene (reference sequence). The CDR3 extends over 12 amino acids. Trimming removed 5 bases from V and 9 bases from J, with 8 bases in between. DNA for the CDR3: TGTGCCAGCAGTGCCCCCGGTTCACCCCTCCACTTT. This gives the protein CASSAPGSPLHF.

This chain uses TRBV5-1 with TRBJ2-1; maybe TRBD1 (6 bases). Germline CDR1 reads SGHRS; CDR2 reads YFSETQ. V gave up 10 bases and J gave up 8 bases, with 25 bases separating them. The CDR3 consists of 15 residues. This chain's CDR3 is CASKKEETGRYEQFF. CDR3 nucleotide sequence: TGCGCCTCAAAGAAGGAGGAGACAGGAAGGTATGAGCAGTTCTTC. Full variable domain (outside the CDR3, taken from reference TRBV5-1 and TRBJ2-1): KAGVTQTPRYLIKTRGQQVTLSCSPISGHRSVSWYQQTPGQGLQFLFEYFSETQRNKGNFPGRFSGRQFSNSRSEMNVSTLELGDSALYLCASKKEETGRYEQFFGPGTRLTVL.

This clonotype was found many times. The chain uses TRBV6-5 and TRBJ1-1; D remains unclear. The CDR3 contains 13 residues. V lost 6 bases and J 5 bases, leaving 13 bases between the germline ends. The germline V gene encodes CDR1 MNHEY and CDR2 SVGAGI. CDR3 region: CASRGSVWTEAFF. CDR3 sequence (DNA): TGTGCCAGCAGGGGCAGTGTGTGGACTGAAGCTTTCTTT.

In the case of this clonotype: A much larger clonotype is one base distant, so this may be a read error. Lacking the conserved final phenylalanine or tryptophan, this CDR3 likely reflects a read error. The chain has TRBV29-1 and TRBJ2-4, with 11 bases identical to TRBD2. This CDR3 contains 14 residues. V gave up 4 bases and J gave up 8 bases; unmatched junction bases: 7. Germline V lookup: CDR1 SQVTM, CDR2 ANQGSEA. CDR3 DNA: TGCAGCGTTGCGAGCATAGCGGGGGGGGACATTCAGTACTAC. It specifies CSVASIAGGDIQYY.

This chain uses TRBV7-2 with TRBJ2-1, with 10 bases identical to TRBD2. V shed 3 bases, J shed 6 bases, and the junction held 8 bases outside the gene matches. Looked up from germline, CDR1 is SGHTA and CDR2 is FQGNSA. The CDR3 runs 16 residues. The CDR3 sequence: CASSLASGGRANEQFF. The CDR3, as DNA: TGTGCCAGCAGCTTGGCTAGCGGGGGTAGGGCCAATGAGCAGTTCTTC.

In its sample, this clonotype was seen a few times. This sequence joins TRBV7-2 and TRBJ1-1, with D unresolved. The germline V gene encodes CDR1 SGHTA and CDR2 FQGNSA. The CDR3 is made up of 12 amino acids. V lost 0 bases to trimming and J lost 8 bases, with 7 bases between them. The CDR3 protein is CASSLAGQEAFF. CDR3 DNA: TGTGCCAGCAGCTTAGCAGGCCAGGAAGCTTTCTTT.

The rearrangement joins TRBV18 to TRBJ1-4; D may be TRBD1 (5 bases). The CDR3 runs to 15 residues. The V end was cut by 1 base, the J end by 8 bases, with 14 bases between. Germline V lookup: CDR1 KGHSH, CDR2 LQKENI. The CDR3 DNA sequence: TGTGCCAGCTCACCACTGGGCGACAGAGAAGAAAAACTGTTTTTT. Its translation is CASSPLGDREEKLFF.

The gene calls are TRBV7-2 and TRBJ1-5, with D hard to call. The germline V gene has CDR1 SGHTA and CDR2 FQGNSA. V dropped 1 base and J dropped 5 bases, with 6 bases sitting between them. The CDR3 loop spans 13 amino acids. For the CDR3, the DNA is TGTGCCAGCAGCTTAGAGCAGGATCAGCCCCAGCATTTT. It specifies CASSLEQDQPQHF.

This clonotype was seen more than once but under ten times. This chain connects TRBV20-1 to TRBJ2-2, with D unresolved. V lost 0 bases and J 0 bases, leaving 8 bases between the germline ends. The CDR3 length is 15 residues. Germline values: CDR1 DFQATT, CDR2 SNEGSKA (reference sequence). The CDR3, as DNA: TGCAGTGCTAGAGAGGGTTCTGCGAACACCGGGGAGCTGTTTTTT. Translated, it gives CSAREGSANTGELFF.